The 19 T cell receptor beta chains below were found in one sample sequenced in a study of T cell responses to AZD1222 COVID-19 vaccine. Assay: immunoSEQ multiplex PCR; the TCRdb copy retains only in-frame clones and omits some. The sample shows 20,000 to 30,000 clones, about 88% of them seen only once. The material was peripheral blood, obtained 28 days after the second AZD1222 dose. These receptors originate from an adult who received the AZD1222 COVID-19 vaccine.

V usage is TRBV28 and J usage is TRBJ1-6; no clear D. Trimming stripped 5 bases from V and 9 bases from J, with 11 bases between. This CDR3 is built from 13 residues. CDR1 and CDR2 (germline): MDHEN, SYDVKM. DNA for the CDR3: TGTGCCAGCAGTACCACACTCGGTTCACCCCTCCACTTT. Protein: CASSTTLGSPLHF.

V and J are TRBV27 and TRBJ2-2, with 7 bases identical to TRBD2. CDR1 and CDR2 (germline): MNHEY, SMNVEV (reference sequence). With 5 bases clipped from V and 0 bases from J, the junction kept 12 bases outside the gene matches. The CDR3 spans 18 residues. The CDR3 DNA is TGTGCCAGCAGTGGGAGGGTAGCGGTAGATACGAACACCGGGGAGCTGTTTTTT. Translating gives CASSGRVAVDTNTGELFF.

Worth noting for this clone: At the DNA level, this CDR3 is encoded by other sequences in the same sample as well. The rearrangement links TRBV29-1 to TRBJ2-5; perhaps D is TRBD1 or TRBD2 (5 bases each). From germline, CDR1 is SQVTM and CDR2 ANQGSEA. The CDR3 has 12 amino acids. V was cut by 5 bases and J by 3 bases, with 10 bases left in between. The CDR3 here is CSVLMGEETQYF. The DNA of the CDR3 is TGCAGCGTTCTGATGGGGGAAGAGACCCAGTACTTC.

DNA of the CDR3: TGTGCCAGCAGCATCGCGCTTCCCATGCAAGATACGCAGTATTTT. Translation: CASSIALPMQDTQYF. V gene TRBV3-1 (or the pseudogene TRBV3-2) combines with J gene TRBJ2-3; D uncertain. CDR3 size: 15 residues. The V gene's germline CDR1 is LGHDT and CDR2 YNNKEL (reference sequence). V lost 5 bases, J lost 5 bases, and 17 bases lay in between.

The gene calls are TRBV6-4 and TRBJ2-6; D is possibly TRBD2 (5 bases). CDR1 is MRHNA and CDR2 is SNTAGT in the germline V gene. This CDR3 has 15 amino acids. Trimming cost V 5 bases and J 0 bases, with 8 bases left between them. The CDR3 DNA follows: TGTGCCAGCAGTACTGGGAGCTCTGGGGCCAACGTCCTGACTTTC. Its translation is CASSTGSSGANVLTF.

This clone was seen just once. The rearrangement joins TRBV5-1 to TRBJ2-3, with D perhaps TRBD2 (5 bases). Between the trimmed V and J ends, which lost 0 bases and 0 bases, there was a span of 11 bases. CDR3 size: 16 residues. Germline lookup yields CDR1 SGHRS and CDR2 YFSETQ. The CDR3 DNA sequence: TGCGCCAGCAGCTTGGTTACTAGTCGGAGCACAGATACGCAGTATTTT. This codes for CASSLVTSRSTDTQYF.

This clone was seen more than once but under ten times. The rearrangement joins TRBV3-1 (or the pseudogene TRBV3-2) to TRBJ1-6; D call uncertain. Trimming pared 4 bases from V and 7 bases from J, leaving 11 bases between. Germline CDR1 and CDR2: LGHDT and YNNKEL (reference sequence). CDR3 length: 14 amino acids. The CDR3 reads CASSPRLENSPLHF. In nucleotides, the CDR3 is TGTGCCAGCAGCCCCCGACTGGAAAATTCACCCCTCCACTTT.

This clone was seen only a few times. J is TRBJ2-1 and V is TRBV2; 8 nucleotides line up with TRBD2. The CDR3 length is 15 residues. Germline CDR1 SNHLY, CDR2 FYNNEI. V gave up 4 bases and J gave up 6 bases; unmatched junction bases: 8. The CDR3 loop is CASSGLAYTGNEQFF. The CDR3 DNA reads TGTGCCAGCAGTGGACTAGCGTACACGGGCAATGAGCAGTTCTTC.

V is TRBV6-5 and J is TRBJ1-2; 12 bases are shared with TRBD1. Trimming at V came to 1 base and at J to 5 bases, leaving 5 bases not matched to a gene. The CDR3 is 16 amino acids. The germline V gene encodes CDR1 MNHEY and CDR2 SVGAGI. CDR3 amino acids: CASSYLGQGAGYGYTF. In DNA form, the CDR3 reads TGTGCCAGCAGTTACTTGGGACAGGGGGCGGGGTATGGCTACACCTTC.

The genes are TRBV6-5 and TRBJ2-7; D unresolved. This CDR3 is built from 13 residues. V was pared by 8 bases and J by 4 bases, with 15 bases between. Germline V gene data show CDR1 as MNHEY and CDR2 as SVGAGI. The chain's CDR3 is CASELRSEYEQYF. The CDR3 DNA follows: TGTGCCAGCGAACTGAGGAGTGAATACGAGCAGTACTTC.

The chain is built from TRBV11-1 and TRBJ1-2; D unresolved. The CDR3 has 12 residues. The ends were cut back, 1 base at V and 9 bases at J, with 9 bases in the middle. Germline V gene sequence: CDR1 SGHAT, CDR2 FQDESV (reference sequence). The CDR3 region is CASSLGRGSYTF. The CDR3 DNA reads as TGTGCCAGCAGCTTAGGCCGGGGAAGCTACACCTTC.

J is TRBJ2-1 and V is TRBV19, with no clear D. The CDR3 length is 12 residues. From germline, CDR1 is LNHDA and CDR2 SQIVND (reference sequence). With 4 bases removed from V and 9 bases from J, the gap between germline ends came to 10 bases. Here the CDR3 DNA reads TGTGCCAGTAGTACCCAAGTGGGTGAGCAGTTCTTC. Its translation is CASSTQVGEQFF.

CDR3: CATSDFREGEQYF. The CDR3 coding sequence is TGTGCCACCAGTGATTTTCGGGAGGGCGAGCAGTACTTC. This chain connects TRBV24-1 to TRBJ2-7, with 8 bases fitting TRBD2. The germline V gene has CDR1 KGHDR and CDR2 SFDVKD. The CDR3 has 13 residues. Trimming took 1 base from V and 6 from J; bases not matched to a gene: 1.

The rearrangement uses TRBV6-1 and TRBJ2-1; D remains unclear. CDR1 is MNHNS and CDR2 is SASEGT in the germline V gene. The CDR3 has 13 amino acids. The V and J ends lost 3 bases and 8 bases respectively, with 11 bases between them. The DNA for the CDR3 is TGTGCCAGCAGTGAGACTGTTGTCCATGAGCAGTTCTTC. It codes for CASSETVVHEQFF.

This CDR3 reads CASSLDLLTDTQYF. The CDR3 nucleotides are TGTGCCAGCAGCTTAGATCTCCTCACAGATACGCAGTATTTT. This rearrangement joins TRBV11-3 to TRBJ2-3; no clear D gene. The CDR3 sequence is 14 residues long. Germline V gene data show CDR1 as SGHNT and CDR2 as YENEEA. V was trimmed by 0 bases and J by 2 bases, leaving 6 bases between them.

As DNA, the CDR3 is TGTGCCAGCAGCTCCCGGGACAGGGCCTACTTC. Translated: CASSSRDRAYF. The rearrangement links TRBV6-5 to TRBJ2-5, with TRBD1 identical over 9 bases. CDR3 length equals 11 residues. Germline lookup yields CDR1 MNHEY and CDR2 SVGAGI. Losses at the gene ends were 6 bases for V and 14 bases for J; bases not matched to a gene: 7.

This chain uses TRBV7-2 with TRBJ2-7; the D gene is possibly TRBD2 (5 bases). Germline loops: CDR1 SGHTA, CDR2 FQGNSA. The CDR3 contains 15 residues. V was pared by 0 bases and J by 1 base, with 10 bases between. DNA of the CDR3: TGTGCCAGCAGCTTAGCGGGCCGGGGTTCCTACGAGCAGTACTTC. This sequence encodes CASSLAGRGSYEQYF.

This chain links TRBV19 with TRBJ1-4; weak D call: TRBD1 (6 bases). Per the germline V gene, CDR1 is LNHDA and CDR2 is SQIVND (reference sequence). V was clipped by 7 bases and J by 3 bases, with 12 bases between them. CDR3 size: 14 residues. This chain's CDR3 is CASTLQGANEKLFF. As DNA, the CDR3 is TGTGCCAGTACCCTACAGGGAGCTAATGAAAAACTGTTTTTT.

This chain connects TRBV29-1 to TRBJ2-3; 9 positions agree with TRBD1. The germline V gene encodes CDR1 SQVTM and CDR2 ANQGSEA. The CDR3 sequence is 14 residues long. V gave up 6 bases and J gave up 3 bases; unmatched junction bases: 7. For the CDR3, the DNA is TGCAGCGTCGGGGGACAGGGTAGAACAGATACGCAGTATTTT. This gives the protein CSVGGQGRTDTQYF.